A selection of T cell receptor beta chains follows, all from one sample in a study of blood T cell repertoires in COVID-19. Only in-frame clones appear in the TCRdb table, and some are missing; sequencing was by immunoSEQ multiplex PCR. Of 150,000 or so clones in the sample, around 80% were seen once. The sequenced sample was peripheral blood. The source of these receptors is a woman aged 70-85 years with acute or convalescent COVID-19. Both conserved end residues are part of each CDR3. Clone size is given for some rows only: seen once, a few or many times, or a class if the clone is expanded.

v_gene,abundance,CDR3aa
TRBV4-1,few,CASSGRQVYGGYTF
TRBV10-1,-,CASSESAGVQETQYF
TRBV6-2/TRBV6-3,-,CASSFHLSGNAKNIQYF
TRBV24-1,-,CATSDTGTGNIQYF
TRBV14,-,CASSRSSDFLGIFRFF
TRBV28,-,CASGDRGSGNTIYF
TRBV29-1,-,CSAANRASDTEAFF
TRBV3-1/TRBV3-2,-,CASSQVPSDTDTQYF
TRBV30,-,CAWSYLGAFYEQYF
TRBV28,-,CASSFRGPTYEQYF
TRBV25-1,-,CASRAPGKGETQYF
TRBV5-6,-,CASSPRLAGGQETQYF
TRBV30,-,CAWSRGSVYEQYF
TRBV12-5,-,CASGLPRTGYGKSNQPQHF
TRBV7-2,-,CASSRTGDREQYF
TRBV6-5,once,CASTRRGSPLHF
TRBV19,once,CASSIEGRQNTEAFF
TRBV5-1,once,CASSLTMRNTEAFF
TRBV6-5,few,CASSPGQGETQYF
TRBV5-5,-,CASSRGGGGQETQYF
TRBV30,-,CAWSPTSSGNTIYF
TRBV6-2/TRBV6-3,-,CASSKQKNIFRDRLLNEQFF
TRBV28,-,CASGDRPQHF
TRBV6-5,-,CASIDPGLYEAFF
TRBV7-2,-,CASSLAPAGGNTDTQYF